The present T cell receptor (beta chain) was sequenced within a study of monozygotic twins with inflammatory bowel disease. Whole-study results and caveats: Researchers reported no repertoire similarity difference between concordant and discordant twins, possibly from limited power. Researchers report that IBD patients shared fewer clonotypes with others than healthy twins, especially amid disease activity.

The CDR3 is made up of 13 amino acids. Germline CDR1 and CDR2: MGHDK and SYGVNS. From its re-call of the 5' RACE reads, TCRdb lists each CDR3 protein once, without DNA. Here the sample table reports a few hundred thousand distinct CDR3 sequences. With respect to this clonotype: No antigen is known for it.

The specimen was blood. The chain employs TRBV25-1 and TRBJ1-4; TCRdb lists TRBD1, though no DNA is available to test this call. This TCR was sampled from a human donor with ulcerative colitis or Crohn's disease, or a healthy co-twin of an affected twin (not recorded which). The CDR3 sequence: CASSMTGREKLFF.